This T cell receptor beta chain was captured in a study of T-cell memory formation after mild COVID-19. A single record per CDR3 protein comes from TCRdb applying MiXCR to the 5' RACE reads. The data contain about 320,000 distinct CDR3 sequences, around an eighth of them seen just once; the ten biggest clones take up about 21%. On this clonotype itself: A read error is possible here, since a much larger clone lies one base away.

Sequencing was done on a sample of PBMCs or a T cell subset sorted from them (not recorded which). The source is a man between 18 and 29 years old who had mild COVID-19 (a few samples of this study predate the infection). Cell type and time point are not known.

CDR3 coding DNA: TGCAGTGCTACCGGAGTGTTCCGGGGAGCTCAGCCCCAGCATTTT. Residues: CSATGVFRGAQPQHF. The chain combines TRBV20-1 with TRBJ1-5; no reliable D call. V was pared by 4 bases and J by 6 bases, with 19 bases between. Per the germline V gene, CDR1 is DFQATT and CDR2 is SNEGSKA (reference sequence). The CDR3 runs to 15 residues.